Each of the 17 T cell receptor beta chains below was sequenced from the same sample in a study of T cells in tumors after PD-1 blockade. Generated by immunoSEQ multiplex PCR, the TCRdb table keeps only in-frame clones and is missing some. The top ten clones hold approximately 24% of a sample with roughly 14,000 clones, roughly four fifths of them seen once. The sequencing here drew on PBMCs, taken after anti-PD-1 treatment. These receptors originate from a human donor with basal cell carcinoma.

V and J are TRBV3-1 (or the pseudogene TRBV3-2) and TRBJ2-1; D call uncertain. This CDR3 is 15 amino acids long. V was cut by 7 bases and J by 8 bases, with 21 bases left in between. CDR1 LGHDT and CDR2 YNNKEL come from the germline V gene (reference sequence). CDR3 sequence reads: CASTRSGALTDEQFF. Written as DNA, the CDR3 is TGTGCCAGCACCCGCTCGGGCGCCCTGACGGATGAGCAGTTCTTC.

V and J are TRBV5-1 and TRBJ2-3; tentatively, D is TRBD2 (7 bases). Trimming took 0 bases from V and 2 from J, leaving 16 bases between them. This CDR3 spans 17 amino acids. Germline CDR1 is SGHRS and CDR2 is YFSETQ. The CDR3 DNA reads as TGCGCCAGCAGCTTGGCCATGGAGGGGGGGCCCACAGATACGCAGTATTTT. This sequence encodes CASSLAMEGGPTDTQYF.

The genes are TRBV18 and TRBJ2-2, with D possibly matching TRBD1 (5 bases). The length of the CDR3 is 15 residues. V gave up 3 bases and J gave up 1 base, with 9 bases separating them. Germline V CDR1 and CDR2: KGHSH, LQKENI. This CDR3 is CASSPQRGNTGELFF. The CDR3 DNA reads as TGTGCCAGCTCACCTCAAAGGGGGAACACCGGGGAGCTGTTTTTT.

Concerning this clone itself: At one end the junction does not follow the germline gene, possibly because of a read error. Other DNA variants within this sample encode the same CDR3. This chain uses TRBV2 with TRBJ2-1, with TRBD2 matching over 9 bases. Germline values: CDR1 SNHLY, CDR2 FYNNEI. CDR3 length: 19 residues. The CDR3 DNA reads TGTCCCAGCAGTTACGGGTGGGCGCGGGAGGGGAGCTCCTACAATGAGCAGTTCTTC. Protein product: CPSSYGWAREGSSYNEQFF.

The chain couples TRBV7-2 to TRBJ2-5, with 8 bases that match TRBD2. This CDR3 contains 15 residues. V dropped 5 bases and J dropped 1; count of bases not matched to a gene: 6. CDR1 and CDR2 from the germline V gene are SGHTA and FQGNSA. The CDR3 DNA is TGTGCCAGCAGCCGGGGGGGGCTACCCCAAGAGACCCAGTACTTC. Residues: CASSRGGLPQETQYF. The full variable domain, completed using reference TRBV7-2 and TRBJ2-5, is GAGVSQSPSNKVTEKGKDVELRCDPISGHTALYWYRQSLGQGLEFLIYFQGNSAPDKSGLPSDRFSAERTGGSVSTLTIQRTQQEDSAVYLCASSRGGLPQETQYFGPGTRLLVL.

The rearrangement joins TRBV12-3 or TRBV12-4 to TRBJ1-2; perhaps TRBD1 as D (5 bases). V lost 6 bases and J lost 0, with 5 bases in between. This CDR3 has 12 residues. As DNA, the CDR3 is TGTGCCAGCAGGGGGCCTAACTATGGCTACACCTTC. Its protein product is CASRGPNYGYTF.

The CDR3 DNA reads TGTGCCAGCAGTTATCAACCGACAGGGGGCGATAGCTACACCTTC. This sequence encodes CASSYQPTGGDSYTF. The rearrangement joins TRBV6-5 to TRBJ1-2, with 10 bases that match TRBD1. CDR3 size: 15 residues. Unmatched junction bases numbered 10, after V lost 3 bases and J lost 9 bases. Germline CDR1 is MNHEY and CDR2 is SVGAGI.

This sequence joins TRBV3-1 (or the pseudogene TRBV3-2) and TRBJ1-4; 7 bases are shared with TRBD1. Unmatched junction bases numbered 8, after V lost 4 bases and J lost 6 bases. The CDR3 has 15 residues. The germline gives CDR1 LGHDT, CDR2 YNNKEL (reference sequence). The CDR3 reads CASSRRQGSDEKLFF. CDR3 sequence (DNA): TGTGCCAGCAGCCGTCGACAGGGATCAGATGAAAAACTGTTTTTT.

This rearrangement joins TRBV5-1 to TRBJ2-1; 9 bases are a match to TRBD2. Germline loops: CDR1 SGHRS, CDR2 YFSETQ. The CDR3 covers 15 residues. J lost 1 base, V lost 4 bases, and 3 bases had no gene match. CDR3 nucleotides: TGCGCCAGCAGCGCGACTAGCGGATCCTACAATGAGCAGTTCTTC. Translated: CASSATSGSYNEQFF.

CDR3 bases: TGTGCCAGCAGTTCGGACGGGGGGACCCAGTACTTC. Amino acid sequence: CASSSDGGTQYF. The V call is TRBV6-5, the J call TRBJ2-5, with D perhaps TRBD2 (6 bases). V lost 4 bases to trimming and J lost 7 bases, with 10 bases between them. CDR3 length: 12 amino acids. Germline V gene data show CDR1 as MNHEY and CDR2 as SVGAGI.

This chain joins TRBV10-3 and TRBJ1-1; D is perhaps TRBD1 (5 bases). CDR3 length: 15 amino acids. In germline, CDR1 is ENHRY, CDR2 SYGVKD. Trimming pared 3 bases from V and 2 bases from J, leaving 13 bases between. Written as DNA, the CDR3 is TGTGCCATCAGTGACTCCGGGACGCAAAACACTGAAGCTTTCTTT. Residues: CAISDSGTQNTEAFF.

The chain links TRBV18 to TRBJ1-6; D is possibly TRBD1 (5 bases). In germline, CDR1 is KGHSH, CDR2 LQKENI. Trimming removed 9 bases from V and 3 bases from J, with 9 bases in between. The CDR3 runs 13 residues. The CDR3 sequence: CASHQGYNSPLHF. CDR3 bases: TGTGCCAGTCATCAGGGCTATAATTCACCCCTCCACTTT.

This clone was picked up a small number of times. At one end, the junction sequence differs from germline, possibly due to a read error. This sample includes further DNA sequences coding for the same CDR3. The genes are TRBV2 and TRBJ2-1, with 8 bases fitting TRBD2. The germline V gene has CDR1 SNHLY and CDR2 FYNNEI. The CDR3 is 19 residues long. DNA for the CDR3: TGTCCCAGCAGTTACGGGGGGGCGGGGGCGGGGAGCTCCTACAATGAGCAGTTCTTC. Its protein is CPSSYGGAGAGSSYNEQFF.

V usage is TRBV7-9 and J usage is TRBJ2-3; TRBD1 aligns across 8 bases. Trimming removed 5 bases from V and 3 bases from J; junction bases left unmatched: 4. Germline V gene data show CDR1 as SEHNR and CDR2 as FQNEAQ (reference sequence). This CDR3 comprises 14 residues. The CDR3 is CASSPRQGTDTQYF. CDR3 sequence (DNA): TGTGCCAGCAGCCCCAGACAGGGGACAGATACGCAGTATTTT.

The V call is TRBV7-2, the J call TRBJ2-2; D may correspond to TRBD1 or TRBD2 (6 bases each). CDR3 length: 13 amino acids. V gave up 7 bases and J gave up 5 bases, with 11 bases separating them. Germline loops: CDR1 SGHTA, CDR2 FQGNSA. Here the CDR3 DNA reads TGTGCCAGCAAAGAGGGGGGTACCGGGGAGCTGTTTTTT. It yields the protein CASKEGGTGELFF.

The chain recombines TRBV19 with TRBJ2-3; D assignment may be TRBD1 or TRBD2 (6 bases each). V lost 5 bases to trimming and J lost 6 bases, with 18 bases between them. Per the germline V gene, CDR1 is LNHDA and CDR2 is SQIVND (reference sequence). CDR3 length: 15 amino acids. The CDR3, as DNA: TGTGCCAGTAGTTTGGGGGGCAGCCTGGCGGATACGCAGTATTTT. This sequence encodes CASSLGGSLADTQYF. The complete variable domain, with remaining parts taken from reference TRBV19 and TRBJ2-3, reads DGGITQSPKYLFRKEGQNVTLSCEQNLNHDAMYWYRQDPGQGLRLIYYSQIVNDFQKGDIAEGYSVSREKKESFPLTVTSAQKNPTAFYLCASSLGGSLADTQYFGPGTRLTVL.

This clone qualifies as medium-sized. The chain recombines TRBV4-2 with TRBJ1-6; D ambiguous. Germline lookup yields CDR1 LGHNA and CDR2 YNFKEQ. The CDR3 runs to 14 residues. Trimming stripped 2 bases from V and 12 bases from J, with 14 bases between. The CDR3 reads CASSQHTRPGPLHF. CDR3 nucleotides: TGTGCCAGCAGCCAACACACCCGACCGGGACCCCTCCACTTT.